Following are 22 T cell receptor beta chains from one sample sequenced in a study of cytomegalovirus exposure and HLA in healthy donors. Use of 60 Vbeta and 13 Jbeta primers characterized the PCR. Generated by immunoSEQ multiplex PCR, the TCRdb table keeps only in-frame clones and is missing some. The sample totals around 130,000 clones. The sample taken for sequencing was PBMCs. Receptors were obtained from a woman aged 40 to 50 in good health and CMV-seronegative.

This chain uses TRBV19 with TRBJ2-6; D possibly corresponds to TRBD1 (5 bases). Looked up from germline, CDR1 is LNHDA and CDR2 is SQIVND (reference sequence). The V end lost 5 bases, the J end lost 3 bases, and 11 bases lay between the germline ends. The CDR3 length is 15 residues. CDR3 in DNA: TGTGCCAGTAGTTCCAGGGTTGGTGGGGCCAACGTCCTGACTTTC. Protein sequence: CASSSRVGGANVLTF.

The chain joins TRBV11-3 to TRBJ2-3; a weak D match, TRBD1 (6 bases). Trimming cost V 5 bases and J 7 bases, with 10 bases left between them. Germline V gene data show CDR1 as SGHNT and CDR2 as YENEEA. The length of the CDR3 is 12 residues. The CDR3: CASSPGTNTQYF. The CDR3 coding sequence is TGTGCCAGCAGCCCGGGGACAAATACGCAGTATTTT.

J is TRBJ1-2 and V is TRBV27, with D maybe TRBD1 (5 bases). CDR1 is MNHEY and CDR2 is SMNVEV in the germline V gene (reference sequence). This CDR3 has 13 residues. Deletions cut 8 bases from V and 5 bases from J, with 15 bases between. The CDR3 reads CASGRRARYGYTF. CDR3 DNA: TGTGCCAGCGGACGCAGGGCTCGGTATGGCTACACCTTC.

V gene TRBV11-3 combines with J gene TRBJ2-2; maybe TRBD2 (5 bases). CDR1 SGHNT and CDR2 YENEEA come from the germline V gene. With 3 bases removed from V and 4 bases from J, the gap between germline ends came to 9 bases. The CDR3 consists of 14 residues. The CDR3 reads CASSFSGVTGELFF. Written as DNA, the CDR3 is TGTGCCAGCAGCTTCTCCGGGGTCACCGGGGAGCTGTTTTTT.

This sequence joins TRBV27 and TRBJ2-3, with 13 bases matching TRBD2. The length of the CDR3 is 14 residues. Germline CDR1 and CDR2: MNHEY and SMNVEV (reference sequence). V lost 6 bases, J lost 4 bases, and 1 base stayed unmatched. CDR3 coding DNA: TGTGCCAGCAGGACTAGCGGGGGGCCAGATACGCAGTATTTT. Amino acid sequence: CASRTSGGPDTQYF.

This chain links TRBV18 with TRBJ2-7, with 11 positions matching TRBD1. Germline CDR1 is KGHSH and CDR2 is LQKENI. The CDR3 totals 15 residues. Germline trimming cut 4 bases from V and 4 bases from J; bases unmatched to any gene: 6. CDR3: CASSRGTGGNYEQYV. The CDR3 nucleotides are TGTGCCAGCTCACGCGGGACAGGGGGAAATTACGAGCAGTACGTC.

CDR3 loop: CASSVDSLANYGYTF. The CDR3 coding sequence is TGTGCCAGCAGCGTAGACAGCCTCGCTAACTATGGCTACACCTTC. J is TRBJ1-2 and V is TRBV9, with unresolved D. The CDR3 has 15 residues. Trimming took off 0 bases at V and 0 bases at J, with 9 bases between the two ends. Germline-derived CDR1 and CDR2 are SGDLS and YYNGEE.

J is TRBJ1-6 and V is TRBV5-1; no clear D. This CDR3 contains 15 residues. Germline assignment: CDR1 SGHRS and CDR2 YFSETQ. V shed 0 bases and J shed 5 bases, with 9 bases lying between them. CDR3 protein: CASSLVLQNNSPLHF. CDR3 DNA sequence: TGCGCCAGCAGCTTGGTATTACAGAATAATTCACCCCTCCACTTT.

This sequence joins TRBV4-2 and TRBJ2-5, with 12 bases fitting TRBD2. Per the germline V gene, CDR1 is LGHNA and CDR2 is YNFKEQ. The CDR3 is 14 amino acids. Germline trimming cut 4 bases from V and 11 bases from J; bases unmatched to any gene: 8. In nucleotides, the CDR3 is TGTGCCAGCAGCCGACTAGCGGGGGACGAAGAGCAGTACTTC. This sequence encodes CASSRLAGDEEQYF.

The genes are TRBV7-9 and TRBJ2-4; 8 positions match TRBD2. CDR1 and CDR2 (germline): SEHNR, FQNEAQ (reference sequence). V shed 4 bases, J shed 3 bases, and the junction held 14 bases outside the gene matches. This CDR3 is 18 amino acids long. CDR3 DNA: TGTGCCAGCAGCTCCCCCGGGGGGGGAGCTGCGGTCAAAAACATTCAGTACTTC. This translates into CASSSPGGGAAVKNIQYF.

The genes are TRBV21-1 and TRBJ1-1; the table's D call TRBD1 went unverified against the DNA. TRBV21-1 is deemed a pseudogene. The CDR3 totals 17 residues. CDR3 in DNA: TGTGCCAGCAGCAAAGGATGCCAGGGGGCACCTCACACTGAAGCTTTCTTT. The encoded protein is CASSKGCQGAPHTEAFF.

The chain carries TRBV7-9 and TRBJ1-1; D remains ambiguous. Trimming left V 5 bases short and J 1 base short, with 11 bases between. Germline-derived CDR1 and CDR2 are SEHNR and FQNEAQ (reference sequence). The CDR3 runs 14 residues. The CDR3 loop reads CASSTSTGNTEAFF. The CDR3 nucleotides are TGTGCCAGCAGCACCTCGACGGGGAACACTGAAGCTTTCTTT.

The chain has TRBV6-6 and TRBJ2-2; D is unresolved. Trimming removed 7 bases from V and 7 bases from J, with 16 bases in between. Germline CDR1 and CDR2: MNHNY and SVGAGI (reference sequence). This CDR3 has 14 residues. The chain's CDR3 is CASNSGVSIGELFF. The CDR3 DNA follows: TGTGCCAGCAATTCGGGTGTTAGCATCGGGGAGCTGTTTTTT.

The V gene is TRBV5-6, the J gene TRBJ1-5; D is unclear. V lost 4 bases to trimming and J lost 2 bases, with 13 bases between them. This CDR3 is built from 15 residues. Germline V lookup: CDR1 SGHDT, CDR2 YYEEEE. The CDR3 loop is CASSLSPPGNQPQHF. The CDR3, as DNA: TGTGCCAGCAGCCTTAGCCCCCCGGGCAATCAGCCCCAGCATTTT.

The rearrangement joins TRBV7-2 to TRBJ2-1; D remains unclear. CDR3 length equals 13 residues. The germline V and J ends were trimmed by 1 base and 5 bases, with 6 bases remaining between them. Germline CDR1 and CDR2: SGHTA and FQGNSA. DNA for the CDR3: TGTGCCAGCAGCTTAGGGCTGAACAATGAGCAGTTCTTC. This translates into CASSLGLNNEQFF.

The chain combines TRBV5-4 with TRBJ1-2; 7 nucleotides align to TRBD1. The CDR3 has 15 residues. V gave up 5 bases and J gave up 2 bases; unmatched junction bases: 9. Germline-derived CDR1 and CDR2 are SGHNT and YYREEE (reference sequence). CDR3 nucleotide sequence: TGTGCCAGCAGTTCAGGGACAGTCGGAAACTATGGCTACACCTTC. This translates into CASSSGTVGNYGYTF.

The chain links TRBV28 to TRBJ2-3, with 12 bases identical to TRBD2. Unmatched junction bases numbered 9, after V lost 6 bases and J lost 2 bases. Germline lookup yields CDR1 MDHEN and CDR2 SYDVKM. The CDR3 loop spans 17 amino acids. The CDR3 reads CASSFETSGGFTDTQYF. For the CDR3, the DNA is TGTGCCAGCAGCTTCGAGACTAGCGGGGGTTTCACAGATACGCAGTATTTT.

The genes are TRBV27 and TRBJ1-5; tentative D call: TRBD1 (6 bases). This CDR3 spans 19 amino acids. CDR1 and CDR2 (germline): MNHEY, SMNVEV (reference sequence). The ends were cut back, 8 bases at V and 0 bases at J, with 26 bases in the middle. The CDR3 DNA sequence: TGTGCCAGCCGTTCCTTGGAACAGGGAGTCCCTTATAGCAATCAGCCCCAGCATTTT. This gives the protein CASRSLEQGVPYSNQPQHF.

As for this clone: At one of its ends the junction is not consistent with the germline gene, which may arise from a read error. This sequence joins TRBV7-7 and TRBJ2-2, with D unresolved. Germline CDR1 reads SSHAT; CDR2 reads FNYEAQ (reference sequence). The CDR3 extends over 13 amino acids. The CDR3 DNA sequence: TGTGCTAGCAGCTTAGACTCATTCGGGGAGCTGTTTTTT. This codes for CASSLDSFGELFF.

The chain employs TRBV6-1 and TRBJ1-5; D perhaps matches TRBD1 (6 bases). Trimming removed 7 bases from V and 4 bases from J, with 14 bases in between. The germline CDR1 and CDR2 sequences are MNHNS and SASEGT. CDR3 length: 14 residues. This CDR3 is CASNQEGGNQPQHF. CDR3 in DNA: TGTGCCAGCAACCAAGAGGGGGGGAATCAGCCCCAGCATTTT.

The chain recombines TRBV7-2 with TRBJ2-1, with D possibly being TRBD1 (6 bases). Germline V gene data show CDR1 as SGHTA and CDR2 as FQGNSA. The CDR3 loop spans 13 amino acids. V was clipped by 4 bases and J by 9 bases, with 13 bases between them. The CDR3 nucleotides read TGTGCCAGCAGCTCTACAGGGAGCGGTGAGCAGTTCTTC. It translates to CASSSTGSGEQFF.

The chain carries TRBV4-2 and TRBJ1-4; 10 nucleotides align to TRBD1. The germline V gene has CDR1 LGHNA and CDR2 YNFKEQ. The CDR3 has 16 amino acids. V lost 3 bases to trimming and J lost 6 bases; unmatched junction nucleotides: 7. CDR3 residues: CASSQVPGQGHEKLFF. The CDR3 bases are TGTGCCAGCAGCCAGGTGCCGGGACAGGGGCATGAAAAACTGTTTTTT.